Listed below are T cell receptor beta chains from one sample, sequenced in a study of blood T cells in healthy people across ages. TCRdb reanalysed the 5' RACE reads using MiXCR and keeps one entry per CDR3 protein. This sample carries about 1 million distinct CDR3 sequences, more than 35% of them seen once, and the ten largest clones take about 19%. Sequencing was performed on blood. All receptors come from a woman aged 55-69 years in good health. The conserved cysteine and the conserved F or W are not part of the CDR3 here.

V gene: TRBV25-1
J gene: TRBJ2-7
CDR3 protein: ASSDLVQGTSEQY

V gene: TRBV7-6
J gene: TRBJ2-1
CDR3 protein: ASSTLGQGKNNEQF

V gene: TRBV28
J gene: -
CDR3 protein: ASGDRGLKTQY

V gene: TRBV3-1
J gene: TRBJ1-5
CDR3 protein: ASSQVTGGQPQH

V gene: TRBV20-1
J gene: TRBJ1-2
CDR3 protein: SAPRSEGLNYGYT

V gene: TRBV5-1
J gene: TRBJ2-3
CDR3 protein: ASSLRAASGSSTDTQY

V gene: TRBV20-1
J gene: TRBJ2-1
CDR3 protein: SANLAGPGNEQF

V gene: TRBV19
J gene: TRBJ2-5
CDR3 protein: ASSWDGEETQY

V gene: TRBV20-1
J gene: TRBJ1-2
CDR3 protein: SARGQGARGYT

V gene: TRBV13
J gene: TRBJ2-6
CDR3 protein: ASSTGTFDGANVLT

V gene: TRBV11-2
J gene: TRBJ2-4
CDR3 protein: ASSLDRGRGNIQY

V gene: TRBV5-1
J gene: TRBJ1-2
CDR3 protein: ASTDSGTYGYT

V gene: TRBV11-2
J gene: TRBJ2-2
CDR3 protein: ASSFSGSLTGELF

V gene: TRBV2
J gene: TRBJ2-7
CDR3 protein: ASTREDEQY

V gene: TRBV28
J gene: TRBJ2-3
CDR3 protein: ASRRTGGTDTQY

V gene: TRBV6-6
J gene: TRBJ2-4
CDR3 protein: ASSGGENIQY

V gene: TRBV28
J gene: TRBJ2-7
CDR3 protein: ASSLSVESWKYEQY

V gene: TRBV7-2
J gene: TRBJ2-1
CDR3 protein: ASSVRRADYNEQF

V gene: TRBV20-1
J gene: TRBJ2-3
CDR3 protein: SASAGVVGTDTQY

V gene: TRBV7-9
J gene: TRBJ2-7
CDR3 protein: ASSSPDEPSSEQY

V gene: TRBV2
J gene: TRBJ2-5
CDR3 protein: ASRGDSLETQY

V gene: TRBV20-1
J gene: TRBJ2-4
CDR3 protein: SEGATSLLAKNIQY

V gene: TRBV20-1
J gene: TRBJ2-7
CDR3 protein: SARWDSGTGAEERY

V gene: TRBV15
J gene: TRBJ2-5
CDR3 protein: ATGAGGAQY

V gene: TRBV7-8
J gene: TRBJ1-1
CDR3 protein: ASAQMRVGGTEAF

V gene: TRBV27
J gene: TRBJ2-3
CDR3 protein: ASSIGNTQY

V gene: TRBV20-1
J gene: TRBJ2-5
CDR3 protein: SVQPRVSLETQY